A selection of T cell receptor beta chains follows, all from one sample in a study of identical twins. TCRdb redid the calling of the 5' RACE reads with MiXCR, one entry per CDR3 protein. The sample consists of 200,000 to 250,000 distinct CDR3 sequences, 6% to 7% of them appearing once. The same data also went into a second study, on T cells expressing NK-cell markers.

The specimen was CD8+ T cells sorted from blood. These TCRs come from a young woman in good health. CDR3s include the opening cysteine and the closing phenylalanine or tryptophan. The D gene is left open where the match is weak. Expanded clones get a size class; other rows say once, few or many, or leave the size out.

>TRBJ1-5|many|TRBV6-5|-
TGTGCCAGCAGTTACGAAGGGTTCAATCAGCCCCAGCATTTT
CASSYEGFNQPQHF
>TRBJ1-6|few|TRBV11-2|TRBD1
TGTGCCAGCAGCCACCCGACAGGGGAGGAACCCCTCCACTTT
CASSHPTGEEPLHF
>TRBJ2-2|few|TRBV7-9|-
TGTGCCAGCCAGGGGCCGAACACCGGGGAGCTGTTTTTT
CASQGPNTGELFF
>TRBJ1-2|many|TRBV29-1|-
TGCAGCGTTGATATGGGGGCCCCCAACTATGGCTACACCTTC
CSVDMGAPNYGYTF
>TRBJ2-3|-|TRBV7-9|TRBD2
TGTGCCAGCAGCTCAAAAACAACTAGCGGGGAAGTTTATACGCAGTATTTT
CASSSKTTSGEVYTQYF
>TRBJ2-1|many|TRBV12-3/TRBV12-4|-
TGTGCCAGCAGTTACTCCATAGAGCAGTTCTTC
CASSYSIEQFF
>TRBJ2-1|many|TRBV9|TRBD1
TGTGCCAGCAGCGGAAACAGGGGCCCTTCCTACAATGAGCAGTTCTTC
CASSGNRGPSYNEQFF
>TRBJ2-1|-|TRBV24-1|TRBD2
TGTGCCACCAGTGATCGGACTAGCGATAAGCAGTTCTTC
CATSDRTSDKQFF
>TRBJ2-7|-|TRBV13|-
TGTGCCAGCAGCTTAGGCCTCGAAGAGGGGATTAGCGAGCAGTACTTC
CASSLGLEEGISEQYF
>TRBJ2-1|-|TRBV20-1|-
TGCAGTGCTGAGGATGCGGGAAAAATGTACAATGAGCAGTTCTTC
CSAEDAGKMYNEQFF
>TRBJ2-5|few|TRBV27|-
TGTGCCAGCAGTCAACTTATAGGCGATCAAGAGACCCAGTACTTC
CASSQLIGDQETQYF